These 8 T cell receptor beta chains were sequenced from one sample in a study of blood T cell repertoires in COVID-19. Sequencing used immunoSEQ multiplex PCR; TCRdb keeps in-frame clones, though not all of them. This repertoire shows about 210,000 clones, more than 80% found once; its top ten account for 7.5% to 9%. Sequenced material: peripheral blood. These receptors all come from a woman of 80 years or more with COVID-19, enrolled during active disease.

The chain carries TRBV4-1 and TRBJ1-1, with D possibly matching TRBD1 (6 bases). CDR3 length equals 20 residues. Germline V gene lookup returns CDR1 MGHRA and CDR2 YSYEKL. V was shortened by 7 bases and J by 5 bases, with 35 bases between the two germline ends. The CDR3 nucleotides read TGCGCCAGCACCGCGGCGTATGGGGGGGGATGGGGCGAAGGGGGTACTGAAGCTTTCTTT. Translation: CASTAAYGGGWGEGGTEAFF.

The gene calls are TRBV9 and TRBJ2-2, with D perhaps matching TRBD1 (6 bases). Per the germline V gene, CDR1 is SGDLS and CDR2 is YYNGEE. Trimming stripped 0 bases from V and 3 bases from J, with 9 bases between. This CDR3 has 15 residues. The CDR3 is CASSVANRDTGELFF. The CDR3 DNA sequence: TGTGCCAGCAGCGTAGCTAACAGGGACACCGGGGAGCTGTTTTTT.

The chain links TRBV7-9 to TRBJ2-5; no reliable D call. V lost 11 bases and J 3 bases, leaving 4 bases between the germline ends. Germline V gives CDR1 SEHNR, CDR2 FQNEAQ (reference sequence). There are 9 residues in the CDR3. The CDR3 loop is CAVKETQYF. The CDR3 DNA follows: TGTGCCGTTAAAGAGACCCAGTACTTC.

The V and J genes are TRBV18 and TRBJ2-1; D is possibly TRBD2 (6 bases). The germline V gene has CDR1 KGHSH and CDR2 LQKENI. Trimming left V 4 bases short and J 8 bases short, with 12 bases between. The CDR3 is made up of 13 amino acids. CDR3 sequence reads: CASSQNVADEQFF. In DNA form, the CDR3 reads TGTGCCAGCTCACAGAACGTAGCGGATGAGCAGTTCTTC.

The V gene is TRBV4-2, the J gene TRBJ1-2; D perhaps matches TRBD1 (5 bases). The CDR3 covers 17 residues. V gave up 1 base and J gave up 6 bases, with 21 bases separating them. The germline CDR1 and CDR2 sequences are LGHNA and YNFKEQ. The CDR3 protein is CASSQGRPQGLGNGYTF. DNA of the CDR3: TGTGCCAGCAGCCAAGGTCGGCCCCAGGGTCTAGGGAATGGCTACACCTTC.

The DNA of the CDR3 is TGTGCCAGCAGTTCCAAACTAGCGGGCAACTACAATGAGCAGTTCTTC. Amino acid sequence: CASSSKLAGNYNEQFF. The chain has TRBV6-5 and TRBJ2-1, with TRBD2 identical over 9 bases. The V gene end was trimmed by 4 bases and the J gene end by 3 bases; junction bases not matched to a gene: 7. This CDR3 contains 16 residues. CDR1 is MNHEY and CDR2 is SVGAGI in the germline V gene.

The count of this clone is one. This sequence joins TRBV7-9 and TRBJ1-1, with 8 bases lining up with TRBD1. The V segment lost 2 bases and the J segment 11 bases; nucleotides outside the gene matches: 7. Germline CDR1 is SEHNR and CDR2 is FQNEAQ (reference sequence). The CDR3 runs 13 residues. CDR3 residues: CASSLNQQGGAFF. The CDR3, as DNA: TGTGCCAGCAGCTTAAATCAACAGGGGGGTGCTTTCTTT.

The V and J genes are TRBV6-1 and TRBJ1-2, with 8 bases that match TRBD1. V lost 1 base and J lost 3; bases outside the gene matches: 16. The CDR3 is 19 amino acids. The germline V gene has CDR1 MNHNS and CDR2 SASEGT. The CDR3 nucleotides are TGTGCCAGCAGTGAAGAAGGTTTCTCTTGGACAGGGACGGACTATGGCTACACCTTC. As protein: CASSEEGFSWTGTDYGYTF.